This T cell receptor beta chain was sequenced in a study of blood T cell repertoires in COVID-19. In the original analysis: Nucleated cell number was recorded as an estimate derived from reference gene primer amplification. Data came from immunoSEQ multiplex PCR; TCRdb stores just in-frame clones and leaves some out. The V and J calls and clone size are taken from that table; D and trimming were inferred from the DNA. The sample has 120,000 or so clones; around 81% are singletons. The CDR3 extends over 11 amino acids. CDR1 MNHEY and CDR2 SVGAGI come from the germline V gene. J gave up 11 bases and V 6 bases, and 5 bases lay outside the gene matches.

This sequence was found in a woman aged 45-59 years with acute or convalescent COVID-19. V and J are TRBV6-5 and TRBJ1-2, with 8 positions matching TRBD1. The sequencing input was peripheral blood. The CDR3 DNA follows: TGTGCCAGCAGGTTGGACAGGGCGTACACCTTC. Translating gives CASRLDRAYTF.